This T cell receptor beta chain was documented in a study of T cell repertoires in cytomegalovirus infection. Study background: CMV infection together with matching HLA type was indicated by public TCR beta signatures.

From the reads, TCRdb called clonotypes with MiXCR, one entry per CDR3 protein. This sample has about 400,000 distinct CDR3 sequences, with about 35% found just once. Regarding this clonotype: The antigen is not known.

Sequenced material: cultured PBMCs, taken from culture after CMV antigen stimulation. The receptor was derived from a human donor in good health (CMV status not recorded). Some clones in this sample may be carry-over from other donors' samples.

CDR3 nucleotide sequence: TGTGCCAGCAGTCCAACTAGCGGCTTCTACGAGCAGTACTTC. It specifies CASSPTSGFYEQYF. V is TRBV27 and J is TRBJ2-7; 8 nucleotides align to TRBD2. V trimming: 5 bases; J trimming: 3 bases; junction bases outside the gene matches: 6. The V gene's germline CDR1 is MNHEY and CDR2 SMNVEV (reference sequence). The CDR3 consists of 14 residues.